Below are 20 T cell receptor beta chains sequenced from a single sample in a study of shared clonotypes between healthy human individuals. TCRdb's table, derived via immunoSEQ multiplex PCR, lists solely in-frame clones and lacks some. The repertoire holds about 2,500,000 clones, with approximately 94% as singletons. The sequenced material came from naive CD4+ T cells sorted from blood. Subset in this sample: CD45RA+ positively selected. All receptors derive from a man between 18 and 29 years old in good health.

The chain carries TRBV5-6 and TRBJ2-2, with D possibly being TRBD1 (5 bases). The V end was cut by 1 base, the J end by 7 bases, with 14 bases between. Germline values: CDR1 SGHDT, CDR2 YYEEEE. This CDR3 spans 15 amino acids. CDR3 in DNA: TGTGCCAGCAGCTTGTCCGTCCAGGGCAACGGGGAGCTGTTTTTT. Its translation is CASSLSVQGNGELFF.

The V gene is TRBV4-2, the J gene TRBJ1-4; the D gene is possibly TRBD1 (5 bases). The CDR3 has 16 residues. The V end lost 0 bases, the J end lost 5 bases, and 13 bases lay between the germline ends. Germline V lookup: CDR1 LGHNA, CDR2 YNFKEQ. The CDR3 sequence: CASSQEEWAGNEKLFF. Here the CDR3 DNA reads TGTGCCAGCAGCCAAGAAGAGTGGGCAGGGAATGAAAAACTGTTTTTT.

This clone was recorded once. V gene TRBV11-1 combines with J gene TRBJ2-1, with no clear D. CDR1 and CDR2 from the germline V gene are SGHAT and FQDESV (reference sequence). V lost 0 bases and J 9 bases, leaving 9 bases between the germline ends. CDR3 length: 13 amino acids. The CDR3 is CASSLAPGFEQFF. Written as DNA, the CDR3 is TGTGCCAGCAGCTTAGCGCCCGGGTTTGAGCAGTTCTTC.

V is TRBV21-1 and J is TRBJ1-2. TRBV21-1 is shown as a pseudogene. The CDR3 spans 16 residues. DNA of the CDR3: TGTGCCAGCAGCAAAGCGCCTAGAGGGGAGGACTATGGCTACACCTTC. It translates to CASSKAPRGEDYGYTF.

The genes are TRBV2 and TRBJ2-1; D is undetermined. CDR3 length equals 15 residues. Germline lookup yields CDR1 SNHLY and CDR2 FYNNEI. V was clipped by 6 bases and J by 6 bases, with 18 bases between them. CDR3 protein: CASRAIETTLNEQFF. DNA for the CDR3: TGTGCCAGCAGGGCTATAGAAACCACTCTCAATGAGCAGTTCTTC.

The rearrangement links TRBV11-3 to TRBJ2-1; 9 bases map to TRBD1. The CDR3 consists of 13 residues. Per the germline V gene, CDR1 is SGHNT and CDR2 is YENEEA. V shed 6 bases and J 9 bases; nucleotides not matched to a gene: 6. The chain's CDR3 is CASSFDRGGEQFF. DNA of the CDR3: TGTGCCAGCAGTTTCGACAGGGGGGGTGAGCAGTTCTTC.

The rearrangement links TRBV5-6 to TRBJ1-3; D not resolved. In germline, CDR1 is SGHDT, CDR2 YYEEEE. The CDR3 is 15 residues long. V lost 2 bases, J lost 0 bases, and 9 bases lay in between. Here the CDR3 DNA reads TGTGCCAGCAGCTTTAGAGGCCACTCTGGAAACACCATATATTTT. Its translation is CASSFRGHSGNTIYF.

The V gene is TRBV11-2, the J gene TRBJ2-7, with no clear D. V lost 1 base and J lost 0, with 10 bases in between. The CDR3 has 15 residues. The V gene's germline CDR1 is SGHAT and CDR2 FQNNGV. For the CDR3, the DNA is TGTGCCAGCAGCTTAGCTGGTGCAAGCTCCTACGAGCAGTACTTC. This codes for CASSLAGASSYEQYF.

The J gene is TRBJ2-7, the V gene TRBV18; D uncertain. The CDR3 runs to 14 residues. Germline loops: CDR1 KGHSH, CDR2 LQKENI. The germline V and J ends were trimmed by 6 bases and 0 bases, with 12 bases remaining between them. The CDR3 spells CASSPPAASYEQYF. CDR3 nucleotides: TGTGCCAGCTCCCCCCCGGCAGCCTCCTACGAGCAGTACTTC.

The rearrangement links TRBV14 to TRBJ1-5; TRBD1 is a possible D gene (6 bases). V lost 5 bases, J lost 4 bases, and 15 bases lay in between. The germline gives CDR1 SGHDN, CDR2 FVKESK. This CDR3 comprises 15 residues. In DNA form, the CDR3 reads TGTGCCAGCAGCACTGCCAGGGGCCTGAATCAGCCCCAGCATTTT. Protein: CASSTARGLNQPQHF.

The V call is TRBV10-3, the J call TRBJ1-4, with a tentative D call TRBD1 (6 bases). The CDR3 spans 14 residues. CDR1 and CDR2 (germline): ENHRY, SYGVKD. V was trimmed by 5 bases and J by 8 bases, leaving 15 bases between them. Written as DNA, the CDR3 is TGTGCCATCAGTACAGGGAGGGTGGAGGAAAAACTGTTTTTT. It encodes CAISTGRVEEKLFF.

This sequence joins TRBV5-6 and TRBJ1-6; possibly TRBD1 for D (5 bases). Germline lookup yields CDR1 SGHDT and CDR2 YYEEEE. The V end was cut by 0 bases, the J end by 5 bases, with 9 bases between. The CDR3 sequence is 15 residues long. As DNA, the CDR3 is TGTGCCAGCAGCTTGGGAGGGGTAAATAATTCACCCCTCCACTTT. Translated: CASSLGGVNNSPLHF.

The chain joins TRBV6-5 to TRBJ2-1; possibly TRBD1 or TRBD2 for D (5 bases each). CDR1 and CDR2 from the germline V gene are MNHEY and SVGAGI. The CDR3 has 14 residues. With 3 bases removed from V and 10 bases from J, the gap between germline ends came to 16 bases. CDR3 DNA: TGTGCCAGCAGTTATTCAGGGACGGCGGAGGAGCAGTTCTTC. Translating it yields CASSYSGTAEEQFF.

V and J are TRBV11-2 and TRBJ1-1; no firm D call. CDR1 is SGHAT, CDR2 FQNNGV, per germline. There are 14 residues in the CDR3. V was trimmed by 5 bases and J by 0 bases, leaving 10 bases between them. The CDR3 coding sequence is TGTGCCAGCAGCCGTAGCTTGGTGAACACTGAAGCTTTCTTT. Its translation: CASSRSLVNTEAFF.

Regarding this clone: Additional DNA sequences in this sample encode the identical CDR3. The V gene is TRBV6-5, the J gene TRBJ2-7; D unclear. The CDR3 has 13 amino acids. Trimming left V 0 bases short and J 5 bases short, with 8 bases between. Germline CDR1 reads MNHEY; CDR2 reads SVGAGI. This CDR3 reads CASSYSTGNEQYF. The CDR3 DNA reads TGTGCCAGCAGTTACTCGACGGGTAACGAGCAGTACTTC.

Concerning this clone: The same CDR3 is also encoded by other DNA sequences in this sample. For the CDR3, the DNA is TGCGCCAGCAGCTTGGCATATGAGCAGTTCTTC. Translation: CASSLAYEQFF. The chain is built from TRBV5-1 and TRBJ2-1; D gene uncertain. This CDR3 region has 11 residues. Per the germline V gene, CDR1 is SGHRS and CDR2 is YFSETQ. V was clipped by 0 bases and J by 8 bases, with 3 bases between them.

V usage is TRBV28 and J usage is TRBJ1-6; 8 bases are shared with TRBD1. Germline V gene data show CDR1 as MDHEN and CDR2 as SYDVKM. V was pared by 6 bases and J by 10 bases, with 5 bases of the junction left unmatched. The CDR3 runs 13 residues. The CDR3 spells CASRSGTGSPLHF. The CDR3 DNA follows: TGTGCCAGCAGATCAGGGACAGGATCACCCCTCCACTTT.

The chain is built from TRBV2 and TRBJ2-1; 9 bases are shared with TRBD1. From germline, CDR1 is SNHLY and CDR2 FYNNEI. The CDR3 sequence is 15 residues long. The ends lost 5 bases at V and 5 bases at J; junction bases unmatched: 7. The CDR3 DNA sequence: TGTGCCAGCAGTAAACAGGGGGCGTCCAACAATGAGCAGTTCTTC. This translates into CASSKQGASNNEQFF.

The V gene is TRBV7-2, the J gene TRBJ1-2; TRBD1 might be the D (6 bases). The germline CDR1 and CDR2 sequences are SGHTA and FQGNSA. V lost 5 bases and J 3 bases, leaving 13 bases between the germline ends. CDR3 length: 14 amino acids. The CDR3 DNA sequence: TGTGCCAGCAGCCCTGGGGGGCCCTACTATGGCTACACCTTC. Translated: CASSPGGPYYGYTF.

This chain uses TRBV6-1 with TRBJ1-3; TRBD1 agrees at 7 bases. This CDR3 has 16 amino acids. Trimming at V came to 0 bases and at J to 4 bases, leaving 6 bases not matched to a gene. Germline V gives CDR1 MNHNS, CDR2 SASEGT. CDR3 coding DNA: TGTGCCAGCAGTGAAGCGGGACAGCGTAGCGGAAACACCATATATTTT. As protein: CASSEAGQRSGNTIYF.